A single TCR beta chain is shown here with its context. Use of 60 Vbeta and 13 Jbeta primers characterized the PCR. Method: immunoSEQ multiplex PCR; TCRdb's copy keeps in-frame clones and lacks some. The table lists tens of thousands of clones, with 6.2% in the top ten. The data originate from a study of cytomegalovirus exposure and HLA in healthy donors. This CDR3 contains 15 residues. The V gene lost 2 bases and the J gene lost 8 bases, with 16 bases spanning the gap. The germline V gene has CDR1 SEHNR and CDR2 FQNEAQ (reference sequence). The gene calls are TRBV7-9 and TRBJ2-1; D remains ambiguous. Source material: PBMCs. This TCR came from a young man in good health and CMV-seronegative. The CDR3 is CASSLTVGPTDEQFF. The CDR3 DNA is TGTGCCAGCAGCTTAACGGTTGGGCCTACGGATGAGCAGTTCTTC.